The text below deals with one T cell receptor beta chain. Its specificity is not known. cDNA molecules carried unique molecular identifiers, and template switching added a universal primer site. TCRdb redid the calling of the 5' RACE reads with MiXCR, one entry per CDR3 protein. The data show hundreds of thousands of distinct CDR3 sequences, around a sixth seen once. The sample originates from a study of identical twins. The CDR3 covers 15 residues. V lost 6 bases, J lost 7 bases, and 12 bases stayed unmatched. Germline CDR1 and CDR2: MNHNS and SASEGT. The study, taken as a whole, reports: Invariant populations such as MAIT and iNKT cells could partly muddle zero-insertion analyses.

The same specimen was also included in a second study, on T cells expressing NK-cell markers. That study reports: HCMV specificity of the expanded NKG2C+ T cell clones was not established.

The receptor was isolated from a young woman in good health. Specimen: PBMCs. This chain connects TRBV6-1 to TRBJ2-1; 7 bases match TRBD2. CDR3 in amino acids: CASRPPGGRKNEQFF. The CDR3 coding sequence is TGTGCCAGCAGACCTCCAGGCGGGAGAAAAAATGAGCAGTTCTTC.